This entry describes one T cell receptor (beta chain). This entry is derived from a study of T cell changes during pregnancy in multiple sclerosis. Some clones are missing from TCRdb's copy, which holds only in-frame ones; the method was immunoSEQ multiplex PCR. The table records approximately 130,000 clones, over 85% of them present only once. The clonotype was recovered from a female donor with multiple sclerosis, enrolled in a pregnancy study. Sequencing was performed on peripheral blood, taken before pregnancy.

CDR3 residues: CASSRRDSFYEQYF. Written as DNA, the CDR3 is TGTGCCAGCAGCCGACGGGACTCCTTCTACGAGCAGTACTTC. The rearrangement links TRBV6-5 to TRBJ2-7; D is perhaps TRBD2 (6 bases). Germline V gives CDR1 MNHEY, CDR2 SVGAGI. V gave up 6 bases and J gave up 3 bases, with 15 bases separating them. The CDR3 is made up of 14 amino acids.